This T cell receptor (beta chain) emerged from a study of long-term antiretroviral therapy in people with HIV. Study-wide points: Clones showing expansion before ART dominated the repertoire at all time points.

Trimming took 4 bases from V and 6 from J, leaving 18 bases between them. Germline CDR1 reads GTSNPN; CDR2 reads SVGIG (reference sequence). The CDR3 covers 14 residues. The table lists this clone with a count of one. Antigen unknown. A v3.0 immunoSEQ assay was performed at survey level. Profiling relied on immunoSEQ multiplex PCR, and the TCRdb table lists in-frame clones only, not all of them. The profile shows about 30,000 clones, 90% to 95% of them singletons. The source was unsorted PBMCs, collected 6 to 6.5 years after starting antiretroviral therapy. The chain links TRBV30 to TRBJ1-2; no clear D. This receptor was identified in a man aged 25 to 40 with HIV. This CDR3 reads CAWIRLGSWDGYTF. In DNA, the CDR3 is TGTGCCTGGATCAGGCTGGGAAGTTGGGATGGCTACACCTTC.